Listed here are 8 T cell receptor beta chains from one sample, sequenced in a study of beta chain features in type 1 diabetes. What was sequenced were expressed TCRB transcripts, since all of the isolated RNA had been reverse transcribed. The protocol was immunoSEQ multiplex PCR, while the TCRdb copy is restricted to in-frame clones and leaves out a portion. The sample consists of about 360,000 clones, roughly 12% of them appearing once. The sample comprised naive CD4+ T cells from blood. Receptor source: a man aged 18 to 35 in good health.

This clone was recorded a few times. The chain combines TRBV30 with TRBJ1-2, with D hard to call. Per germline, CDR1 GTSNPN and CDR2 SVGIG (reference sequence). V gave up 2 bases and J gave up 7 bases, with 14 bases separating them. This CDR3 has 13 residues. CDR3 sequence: CAWSTSPSVGYTF. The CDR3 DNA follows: TGTGCCTGGAGTACATCGCCATCCGTTGGCTACACCTTC.

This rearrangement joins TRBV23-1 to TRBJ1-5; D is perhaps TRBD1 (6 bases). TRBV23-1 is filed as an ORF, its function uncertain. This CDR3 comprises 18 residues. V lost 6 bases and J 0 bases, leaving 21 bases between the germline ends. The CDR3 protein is CASSQMSTGHYSNQPQHF. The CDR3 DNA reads TGCGCCAGCAGCCAGATGTCAACGGGACATTATAGCAATCAGCCCCAGCATTTT.

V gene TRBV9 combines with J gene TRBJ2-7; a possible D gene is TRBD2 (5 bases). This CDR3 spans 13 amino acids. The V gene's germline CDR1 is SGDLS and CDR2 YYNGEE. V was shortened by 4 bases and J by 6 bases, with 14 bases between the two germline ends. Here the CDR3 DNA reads TGTGCCAGCAGCCCCTCTTGGACTGGCGAGCAGTACTTC. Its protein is CASSPSWTGEQYF.

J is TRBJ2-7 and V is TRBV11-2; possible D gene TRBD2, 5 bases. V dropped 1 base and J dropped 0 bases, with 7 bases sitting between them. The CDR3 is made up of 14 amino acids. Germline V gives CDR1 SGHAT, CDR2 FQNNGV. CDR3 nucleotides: TGTGCCAGCAGCTTAGCGGGATACTCCTACGAGCAGTACTTC. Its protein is CASSLAGYSYEQYF.

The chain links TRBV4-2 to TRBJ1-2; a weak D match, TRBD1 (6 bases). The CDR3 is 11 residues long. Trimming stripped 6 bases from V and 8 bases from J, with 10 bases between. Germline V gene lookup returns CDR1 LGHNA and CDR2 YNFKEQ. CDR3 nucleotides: TGTGCCAGCAGGGGGACACTGGGCTACACCTTC. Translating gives CASRGTLGYTF.

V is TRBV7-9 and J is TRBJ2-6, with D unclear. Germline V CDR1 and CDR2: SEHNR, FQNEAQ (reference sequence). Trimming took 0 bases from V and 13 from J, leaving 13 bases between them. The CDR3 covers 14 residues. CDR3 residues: CASSLAHLPGVLTF. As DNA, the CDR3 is TGTGCCAGCAGCTTAGCACACCTCCCCGGGGTCCTGACTTTC.

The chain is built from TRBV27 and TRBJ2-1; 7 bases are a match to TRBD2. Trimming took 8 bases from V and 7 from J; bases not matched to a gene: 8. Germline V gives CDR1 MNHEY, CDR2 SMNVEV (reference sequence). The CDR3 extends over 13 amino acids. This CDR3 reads CASAVTSANEQFF. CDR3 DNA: TGTGCCAGCGCGGTCACTAGCGCGAATGAGCAGTTCTTC.

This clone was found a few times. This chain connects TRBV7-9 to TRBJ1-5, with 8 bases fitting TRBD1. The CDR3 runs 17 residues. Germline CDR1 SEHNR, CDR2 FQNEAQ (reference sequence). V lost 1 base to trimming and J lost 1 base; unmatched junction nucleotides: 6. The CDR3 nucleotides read TGTGCCAGCAGCTTAGGGGCAGGGGGCCGAAGCAATCAGCCCCAGCATTTT. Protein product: CASSLGAGGRSNQPQHF.